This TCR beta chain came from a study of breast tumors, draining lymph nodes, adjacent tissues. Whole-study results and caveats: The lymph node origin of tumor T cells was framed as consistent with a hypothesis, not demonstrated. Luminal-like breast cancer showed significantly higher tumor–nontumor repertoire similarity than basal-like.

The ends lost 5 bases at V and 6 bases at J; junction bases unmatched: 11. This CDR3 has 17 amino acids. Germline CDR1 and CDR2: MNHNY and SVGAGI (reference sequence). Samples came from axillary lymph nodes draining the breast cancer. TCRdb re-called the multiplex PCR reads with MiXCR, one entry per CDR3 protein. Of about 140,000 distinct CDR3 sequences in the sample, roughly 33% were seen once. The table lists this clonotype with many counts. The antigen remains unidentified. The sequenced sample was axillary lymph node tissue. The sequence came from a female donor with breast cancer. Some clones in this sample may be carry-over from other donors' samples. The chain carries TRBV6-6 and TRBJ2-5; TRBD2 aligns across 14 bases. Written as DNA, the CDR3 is TGTGCCAGCAGTCCCCTGACTAGCGGGGGGGCCGGGCAGACCCAGTACTTC. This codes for CASSPLTSGGAGQTQYF.